Following are 8 T cell receptor beta chains from one sample sequenced in a study of T cell repertoires in cytomegalovirus infection. TCRdb reprocessed the reads via MiXCR and lists one record per CDR3 protein. The repertoire holds a few hundred thousand distinct CDR3 sequences, about 17% seen once, with around half in the top ten. Sequenced material: CD8+ T cells from PBMCs. These receptors were obtained from a human donor in good health (CMV status not recorded). Some clones in this sample may be carry-over from other donors' samples.

This clonotype was seen a few times. CDR3 protein: CASRGTVRGYEQYF. The CDR3 DNA follows: TGTGCCAGCAGGGGGACAGTGCGGGGCTACGAGCAGTACTTC. The rearrangement joins TRBV2 to TRBJ2-7; maybe TRBD1 (7 bases). The CDR3 consists of 14 residues. Trimming stripped 6 bases from V and 3 bases from J, with 15 bases between. Germline CDR1 is SNHLY and CDR2 is FYNNEI. Filled out from reference TRBV2 and TRBJ2-7, the complete variable domain reads EPEVTQTPSHQVTQMGQEVILRCVPISNHLYFYWYRQILGQKVEFLVSFYNNEISEKSEIFDDQFSVERPDGSNFTLKIRSTKLEDSAMYFCASRGTVRGYEQYFGPGTRLTVT.

The rearrangement links TRBV20-1 to TRBJ1-4; D possibly corresponds to TRBD1 (6 bases). Germline V gene sequence: CDR1 DFQATT, CDR2 SNEGSKA (reference sequence). The CDR3 contains 17 residues. Deletions cut 1 base from V and 3 bases from J, with 18 bases between. The CDR3: CSARAARGRQANEKLFF. The CDR3 DNA sequence: TGCAGTGCTAGAGCGGCACGGGGGCGTCAAGCTAATGAAAAACTGTTTTTT.

The count of this clonotype is one. One base away lies a much larger clone, so this may be a sequencing read error. This chain connects TRBV6-5 to TRBJ2-1; 8 bases fit TRBD1. Germline lookup yields CDR1 MNHEY and CDR2 SVGAGI. This CDR3 region has 14 residues. The chain's CDR3 is CASSYGQGYNVQFF. CDR3 sequence (DNA): TGTGCCAGCAGTTACGGACAGGGCTACAATGTGCAGTTCTTC.

In this sample, this clonotype turned up a few times. The gene calls are TRBV12-5 and TRBJ1-5, with unresolved D. V dropped 5 bases and J dropped 9 bases, with 2 bases sitting between them. The CDR3 contains 9 residues. The V gene's germline CDR1 is LGHNT and CDR2 FRNRAP. The CDR3 region is CASGRPQHF. CDR3 nucleotide sequence: TGTGCTAGTGGTAGGCCCCAGCATTTT.

The CDR3, as DNA: TGTGCCAGCAGGGGAGGGACGGAGCCATACTACGAGCAGTACTTC. Translating it yields CASRGGTEPYYEQYF. The chain carries TRBV6-6 and TRBJ2-7; TRBD2 aligns across 7 bases. After removal of 6 bases from V and 3 bases from J, the junction contained 11 bases not matched to a gene. Looked up from germline, CDR1 is MNHNY and CDR2 is SVGAGI (reference sequence). The CDR3 has 15 amino acids.

This clonotype has a count of ten or more. The chain couples TRBV7-8 to TRBJ2-1, with 7 bases aligning to TRBD2. The J segment lost 4 bases and the V segment lost 0 bases, leaving 6 bases of the junction unmatched. In germline, CDR1 is SGHVS, CDR2 FQNEAQ. The CDR3 totals 16 residues. The CDR3 DNA follows: TGTGCCAGCAGCTTAGCTATTGGACTAGTATACAATGAGCAGTTCTTC. This translates into CASSLAIGLVYNEQFF.

This clonotype was observed many times. The CDR3 region is CASSFMSSYNEQFF. The CDR3 DNA follows: TGTGCCAGCAGCTTTATGAGCTCCTACAATGAGCAGTTCTTC. The chain carries TRBV7-2 and TRBJ2-1; D uncertain. Trimming took 3 bases from V and 0 from J, leaving 6 bases between them. Germline V lookup: CDR1 SGHTA, CDR2 FQGNSA. There are 14 residues in the CDR3.

For this clonotype: This could be a read error, since a much larger clone is one nucleotide away. The chain recombines TRBV6-5 with TRBJ2-7, with TRBD2 as a possible D gene (6 bases). This CDR3 comprises 14 residues. Germline V lookup: CDR1 MNHEY, CDR2 SVGAGI. Trimming shortened V by 3 bases and J by 7 bases, and 16 bases separated the two germline ends. The CDR3 reads CASSYASWGREQYF. DNA for the CDR3: TGTGCCAGCAGTTATGCGTCGTGGGGGAGGGAGCAGTACTTC.